This T cell receptor beta chain was found in a study of PD-L1 blockade in urothelial cancer. On the study more broadly: Beginning in about 2014, patients received atezolizumab, given as 1,200 mg intravenously every 3 weeks. Across blood samples, T cells had a median count of around 140,000.

The repertoire was sequenced with immunoSEQ multiplex PCR; TCRdb's copy has only in-frame clones and lacks some. Here the sample spans 44,000 or so clones, roughly 82% being singletons. Study results and limitations: When measured at 3 weeks, tumor-associated blood clones expanded more in durable-benefit patients.

Germline V gene data show CDR1 as SGHRS and CDR2 as YFSETQ. The CDR3 runs 14 residues. V dropped 0 bases and J dropped 4; count of bases not matched to a gene: 0. Remarks on this clone: The antigen remains unidentified. Other DNA sequences in the same sample also yield this CDR3.

Sequenced material: PBMCs, taken around atezolizumab (anti-PD-L1) treatment. The chain recombines TRBV5-1 with TRBJ1-4; TRBD1 aligns across 7 bases. This sequence originates from a man aged 65 to 85 with urothelial cancer. The CDR3 sequence is CASSLGQGNEKLFF. CDR3 DNA: TGCGCCAGCAGCTTGGGACAGGGTAATGAAAAACTGTTTTTT. The whole variable domain, remainder taken from reference TRBV5-1 and TRBJ1-4, is KAGVTQTPRYLIKTRGQQVTLSCSPISGHRSVSWYQQTPGQGLQFLFEYFSETQRNKGNFPGRFSGRQFSNSRSEMNVSTLELGDSALYLCASSLGQGNEKLFFGSGTQLSVL.